This entry is about one T cell receptor beta chain. It lacks a known antigen. Per-base quality was not reported, and no clone a single base away is much larger than it. These data come from a study of T cell responses to AZD1222 COVID-19 vaccine (dated by TCRdb to 2020 to 2022). Describing the broader study: AZD1222 recipients whose second dose came at about 4 weeks and those whose second dose came at about 12 weeks were combined into one group, since spike-specific TCR depth and breadth did not differ between the two schedules. Trial participants were enrolled into age subgroups of 18-55, 56-69 and 70-plus years, which contained approximately 150, 30 and 60 TCR-sequenced participants, respectively. TCR sequencing covered 233 trial participants: 207 given two doses of AZD1222 and 26 given two doses of MenACWY control vaccine.

The CDR3 measures 15 amino acids from cysteine to phenylalanine. Kept here is only the CDR3 DNA, which spans 45 bases and is read in frame from base 1. From the germline V gene, CDR1 is MDHEN and CDR2 is SYDVKM. Trimming takes 2 bases from V and 7 bases from J, and the germline ends sit 18 bases apart. Sample time point, as interpreted from the label and publication: baseline before first vaccination. Samples from vaccinated people were obtained from the UK trials COV001 and COV002, which included a single-blind randomized controlled phase 2/3 trial of AZD1222 (ChAdOx1 nCoV-19) in healthy adults. For TCRbeta chain sequencing, PBMC samples from trial participants were taken at day 0 and at day 28 after the second dose. The paper's findings and limits, for the study overall: Reportedly, close to half of the unique spike-specific TCRs recognized epitopes lying outside the regions that are mutated in the B.1.351 and B.1.1.7 variants. Most participants were white British and females outnumbered males, and the authors suggested that clonal diversity may have been underestimated. Because no day 14 peak-response samples were available, repertoires were characterized only after the peak T cell response. Conclusions about previously exposed vaccinees are limited because only five to seven AZD1222 recipients were SARS-CoV-2 seropositive at baseline. The 56-69-year group was small, and its depth increase did not reach significance, likely because of low power. The vaccine-associated CD4 TCRs covered the entire spike protein, and the dominant responses fell in regions 160-218 and 743-854. After two AZD1222 doses, spike-specific TCR breadth and depth were significantly higher than at day 0 and than in MenACWY recipients.

The CDR3 regions of human TCRbeta chains were analyzed by immunosequencing. On the study's bioinformatics: Repertoire TCRs were matched against a reference library of SARS-CoV-2-specific TCRs generated with the MIRA antigen-specificity platform. Breadth was defined as the fraction of unique TCRs that were SARS-CoV-2-associated. Depth was defined as the fraction of total T cells that were SARS-CoV-2-associated. Using the MIRA data, each spike-specific TCR was assigned both to the spike region to which the TCR was reactive and to a CD4 or CD8 class. Log10-transformed breadth and depth values were compared by one-way ANOVA with Sidak's multiple comparisons tests. TCRdb provides this immuneACCESS table in a form limited to in-frame rearrangements. Some clones are lacking; in checked studies, under half of them reflect an unresolved V gene, and why the rest are absent is not known. From that table come the V and J calls and clone size; the DNA was used to work out D and trimming. The sample table contains some 170,000 clones; only one count was recorded for approximately 88% of them. The ten largest make up 1.6% of the sample.

The rearranged segments are TRBV28 and TRBJ2-7; possibly the D gene is TRBD2, per 7 matching bases. The sequencing used peripheral blood, collected on day 0 of AZD1222 vaccination. This TCR was recovered from an adult in good health. Read as DNA, the sequence is TGTGCCAGCAGTTTACTTCGGGGGGCCTCGGAAGAGCAGTACTTC. Translated, this gives CASSLLRGASEEQYF.